The present entry profiles one T cell receptor beta chain with its context. Its antigen is still unknown. This record belongs to a study of blood T cells in healthy people across ages. Primed by a sample-barcoded 5' primer and a J-beta primer mix, a second PCR proceeded for 7 to 11 cycles. Each cDNA molecule carried a tag from a template-switch adaptor that contained 12 random nucleotides. TCRdb analysed the 5' RACE reads with MiXCR anew, one entry per CDR3 protein. The profile shows roughly 1,500,000 distinct CDR3 sequences, around 36% of them singletons. Investigators took around 10 milliliters of peripheral blood from every donor. PBMCs, at least 6 million per sample, were isolated. Study-level points and caveats: The recorded TCR beta diversity per million T cells decreased in a roughly linear manner with age.

V shed 3 bases and J 3 bases; nucleotides not matched to a gene: 5. This CDR3 has 15 residues. Specimen: blood. This receptor was taken from a woman between 25 and 40 years old in good health. This rearrangement joins TRBV12-3 or TRBV12-4 to TRBJ2-1, with 7 bases identical to TRBD2. CDR3 bases: TGTGCCAGCAGTTTCGCGGGACTACTCTACAATGAGCAGTTCTTC. Its protein product is CASSFAGLLYNEQFF.